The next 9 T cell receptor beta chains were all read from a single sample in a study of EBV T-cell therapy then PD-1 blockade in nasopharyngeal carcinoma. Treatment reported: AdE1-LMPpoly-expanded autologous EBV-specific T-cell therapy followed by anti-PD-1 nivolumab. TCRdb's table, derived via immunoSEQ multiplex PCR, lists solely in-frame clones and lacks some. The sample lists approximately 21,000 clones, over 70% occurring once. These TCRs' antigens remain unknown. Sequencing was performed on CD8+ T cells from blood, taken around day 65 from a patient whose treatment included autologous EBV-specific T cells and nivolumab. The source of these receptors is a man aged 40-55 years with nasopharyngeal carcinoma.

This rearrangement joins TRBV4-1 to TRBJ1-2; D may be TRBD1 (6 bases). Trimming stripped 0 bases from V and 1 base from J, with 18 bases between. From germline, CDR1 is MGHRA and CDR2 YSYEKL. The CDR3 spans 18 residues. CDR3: CASSQDYTGSTGNYGYTF. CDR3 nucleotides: TGCGCCAGCAGCCAAGATTATACAGGGTCTACGGGTAACTATGGCTACACCTTC.

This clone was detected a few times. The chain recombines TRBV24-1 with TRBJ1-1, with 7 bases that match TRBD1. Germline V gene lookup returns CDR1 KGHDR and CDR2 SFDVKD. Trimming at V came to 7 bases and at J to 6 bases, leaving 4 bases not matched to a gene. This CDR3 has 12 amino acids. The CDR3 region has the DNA TGTGCCACCAGCCAGGGGGAGGCTGAAGCTTTCTTT. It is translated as CATSQGEAEAFF.

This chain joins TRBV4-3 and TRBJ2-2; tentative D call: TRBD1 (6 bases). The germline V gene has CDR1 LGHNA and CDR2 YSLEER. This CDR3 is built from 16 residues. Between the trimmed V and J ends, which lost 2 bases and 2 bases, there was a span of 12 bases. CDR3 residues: CASSQTPGQNTGELFF. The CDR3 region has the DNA TGCGCCAGCAGCCAAACACCGGGACAAAACACCGGGGAGCTGTTTTTT.

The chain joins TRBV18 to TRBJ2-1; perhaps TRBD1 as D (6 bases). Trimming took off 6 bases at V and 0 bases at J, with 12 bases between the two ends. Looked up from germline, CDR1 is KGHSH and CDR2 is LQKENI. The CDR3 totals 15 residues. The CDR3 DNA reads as TGTGCCAGCTCCCAGGGGCCGAGCTCCTACAATGAGCAGTTCTTC. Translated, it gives CASSQGPSSYNEQFF.

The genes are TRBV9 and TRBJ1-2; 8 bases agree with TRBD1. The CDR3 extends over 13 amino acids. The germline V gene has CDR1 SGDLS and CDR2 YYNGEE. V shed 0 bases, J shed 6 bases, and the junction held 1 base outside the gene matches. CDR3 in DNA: TGTGCCAGCAGCGTAGCGGACAGGGATGGCTACACCTTC. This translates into CASSVADRDGYTF.

Written as DNA, the CDR3 is TGTGCCAGCAGCCTAGGGCCCGGGACACCCGAGCAGTACTTC. It is translated as CASSLGPGTPEQYF. J is TRBJ2-7 and V is TRBV7-6; TRBD1 might be the D (6 bases). The length of the CDR3 is 14 residues. The germline V gene encodes CDR1 SGHVS and CDR2 FNYEAQ. With 5 bases removed from V and 6 bases from J, the gap between germline ends came to 17 bases.

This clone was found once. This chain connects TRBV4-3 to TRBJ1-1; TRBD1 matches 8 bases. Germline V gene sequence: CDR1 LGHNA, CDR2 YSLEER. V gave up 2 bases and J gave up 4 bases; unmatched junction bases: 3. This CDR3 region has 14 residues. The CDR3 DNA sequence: TGCGCCAGCAGCCAATCACAGGGGGGCACTGAAGCTTTCTTT. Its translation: CASSQSQGGTEAFF.

CDR3 sequence reads: CASSPEGQAFSYNSPLHF. Written as DNA, the CDR3 is TGTGCCAGCAGTCCCGAGGGACAGGCTTTCTCCTATAATTCACCCCTCCACTTT. The V call is TRBV28, the J call TRBJ1-6; TRBD1 aligns across 8 bases. Unmatched junction bases numbered 9, after V lost 5 bases and J lost 0 bases. This CDR3 is 18 amino acids long. CDR1 is MDHEN, CDR2 SYDVKM, per germline.

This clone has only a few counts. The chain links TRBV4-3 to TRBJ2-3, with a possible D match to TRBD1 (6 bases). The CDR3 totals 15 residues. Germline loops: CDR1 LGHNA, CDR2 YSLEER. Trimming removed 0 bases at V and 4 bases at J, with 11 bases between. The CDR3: CASSQDLRGSDTQYF. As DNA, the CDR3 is TGCGCCAGCAGCCAAGATCTGAGGGGGTCAGATACGCAGTATTTT.